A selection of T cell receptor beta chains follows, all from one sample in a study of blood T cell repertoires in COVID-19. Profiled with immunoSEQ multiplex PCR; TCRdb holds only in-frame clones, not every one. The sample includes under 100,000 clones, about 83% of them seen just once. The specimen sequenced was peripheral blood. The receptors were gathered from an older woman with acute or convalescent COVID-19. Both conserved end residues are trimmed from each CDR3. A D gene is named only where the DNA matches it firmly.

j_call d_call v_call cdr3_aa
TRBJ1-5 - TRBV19 ASSIPDRRGSNQPQH
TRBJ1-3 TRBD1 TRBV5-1 ASSPRLQGAGNTIY
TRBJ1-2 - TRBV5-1 ASSQSPSPEGYT
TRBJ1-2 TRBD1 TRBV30 AWIRDRGRGGYT
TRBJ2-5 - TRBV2 ASSAVNAGTQY
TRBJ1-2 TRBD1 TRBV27 ASSLYGQGVYGYT
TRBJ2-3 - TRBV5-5 ASSPGEAGTDTQY
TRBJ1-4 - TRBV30 AWRKGWGENEKLF
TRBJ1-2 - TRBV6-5 ASSFQGSYGYT
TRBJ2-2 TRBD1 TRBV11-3 ASRQTGGSGELF
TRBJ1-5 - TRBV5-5 ASSSYSNQPQH
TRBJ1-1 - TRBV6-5 ASSYSFVGQSEAF
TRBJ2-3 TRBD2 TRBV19 ATLIAGGPDTQY
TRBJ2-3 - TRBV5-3 ARRGGNTDTQY
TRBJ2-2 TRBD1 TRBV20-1 SASKDRATGELF
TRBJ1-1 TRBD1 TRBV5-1 ASSSSAQGWNTEAF
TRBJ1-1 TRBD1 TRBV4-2 ASSPVPGQAPNTEAF
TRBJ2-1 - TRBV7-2 ASSLAYQGNEQF
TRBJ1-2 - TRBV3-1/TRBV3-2 ASSQASSGDYGYT
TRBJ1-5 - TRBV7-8 ASSRNRQADSNQPQH
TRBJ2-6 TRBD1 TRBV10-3 AISDVRDRGTGANVLT
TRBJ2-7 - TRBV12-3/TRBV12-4 ASSPSRWYEQY
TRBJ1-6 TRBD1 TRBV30 AGTGGNNSPLH
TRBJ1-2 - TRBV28 ASSLPTLSYGYT
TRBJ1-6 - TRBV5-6 ASTDSNIQKQGTPPLH
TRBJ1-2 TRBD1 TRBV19 ASSTTGTGDRYGYT
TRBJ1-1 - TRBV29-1 STHVNTEAF
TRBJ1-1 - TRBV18 ASSPLNHRVGANTEAF
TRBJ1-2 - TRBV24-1 ATSDPGGQGYT
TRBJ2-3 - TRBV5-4 ASSLGSGAGYTQY
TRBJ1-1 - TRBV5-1 ASSLAGDTEAF
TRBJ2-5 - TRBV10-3 AISPNQETQY
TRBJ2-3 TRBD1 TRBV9 ASSLTGVRTDTQY
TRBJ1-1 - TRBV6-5 ASKKSWRENTEAF
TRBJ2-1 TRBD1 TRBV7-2 ASSSRRDRAYDEQF
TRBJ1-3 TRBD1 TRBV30 AWSQDRGFSGNTIY
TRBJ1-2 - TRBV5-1 ASSPVLGEGYT
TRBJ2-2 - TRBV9 ASSVVAGGNTGELF
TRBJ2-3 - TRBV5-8 ASSLGPNTDTQY
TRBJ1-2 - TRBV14 ASSQESHPFYGYT